The present entry profiles one T cell receptor beta chain with its context. Its specificity is not known. Germline CDR1 LNHDA, CDR2 SQIVND (reference sequence). This CDR3 is built from 13 residues. The germline V and J ends were trimmed by 3 bases and 10 bases, with 10 bases remaining between them. This entry is derived from a study of regulatory T cells in long-lasting Graves disease. Study in general: Treatment with antithyroid drugs for over 5 years, together with positive TSH receptor antibodies, meant persistent Graves' disease.

Building of the TCR beta libraries involved iRepertoire HTBI primers and Arm-PCR of CDR3 regions. Each CDR3 protein gets one entry after TCRdb re-called the multiplex PCR reads with MiXCR. Among 400,000 to 500,000 distinct CDR3 sequences listed, around a fifth were seen once. Time point denoted: persistent/refractory GD, antithyroid drugs over 5 years with positive TRAb. The TCR library was made from RNA extracted from PBMCs. Study results and caveats: Persistent patients shared more public clonotypes (roughly 3,000) than newly diagnosed patients (966). There were preferences for TRBV28, TRBJ1-2 and TRBJ2-5 in persistent disease.

The chain links TRBV19 to TRBJ1-6; D not resolved. The sample consisted of peripheral blood mononuclear cells (PBMCs), taken when the disease was refractory, from a patient treated with antithyroid drugs. The clonotype originates from a female donor with Graves disease. For the CDR3, the DNA is TGTGCCAGTAGTATGACGGCCGCATCACCCCTCCACTTT. It encodes CASSMTAASPLHF.